This TCR beta chain stems from a study of blood T cell repertoires in COVID-19. Study details: The United States, Italy and Spain provided the acute and convalescent COVID-19 samples. T cells, B-cell-depleted T cells, or PBMCs supplied cDNA or gDNA.

Trimming pared 0 bases from V and 3 bases from J, leaving 12 bases between. Germline CDR1 SGHRS, CDR2 YFSETQ. The CDR3 runs 15 residues. Original processing notes: Amplification of reference gene primers was used by the study to estimate nucleated cell counts. TCRdb's table, derived via immunoSEQ multiplex PCR, lists solely in-frame clones and lacks some. V, J and clone size are taken as reported in that table, and D and trimming were inferred from the DNA itself. The sample lists approximately 89,000 clones, roughly four fifths occurring once. Sequencing input: peripheral blood. The chain employs TRBV5-1 and TRBJ1-1, with TRBD1 as a possible D gene (6 bases). This TCR was recovered from a human donor in a cohort sampled during active COVID-19. The CDR3 is CASSLGDPGDTEAFF. CDR3 bases: TGCGCCAGCAGCTTGGGCGACCCAGGGGACACTGAAGCTTTCTTT.